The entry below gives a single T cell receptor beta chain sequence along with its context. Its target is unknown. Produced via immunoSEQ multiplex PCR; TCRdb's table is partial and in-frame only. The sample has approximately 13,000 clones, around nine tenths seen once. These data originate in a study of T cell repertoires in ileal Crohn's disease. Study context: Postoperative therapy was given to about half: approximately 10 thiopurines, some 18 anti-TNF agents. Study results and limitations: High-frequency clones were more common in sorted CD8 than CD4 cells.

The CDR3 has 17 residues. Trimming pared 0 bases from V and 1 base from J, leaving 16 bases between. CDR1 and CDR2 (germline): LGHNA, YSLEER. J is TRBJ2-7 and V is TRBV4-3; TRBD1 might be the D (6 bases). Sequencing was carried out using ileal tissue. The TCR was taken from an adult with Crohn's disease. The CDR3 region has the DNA TGCGCCAGCAGCCAAGATGGATTACAGGGCGGATCCTACGAGCAGTACTTC. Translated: CASSQDGLQGGSYEQYF.